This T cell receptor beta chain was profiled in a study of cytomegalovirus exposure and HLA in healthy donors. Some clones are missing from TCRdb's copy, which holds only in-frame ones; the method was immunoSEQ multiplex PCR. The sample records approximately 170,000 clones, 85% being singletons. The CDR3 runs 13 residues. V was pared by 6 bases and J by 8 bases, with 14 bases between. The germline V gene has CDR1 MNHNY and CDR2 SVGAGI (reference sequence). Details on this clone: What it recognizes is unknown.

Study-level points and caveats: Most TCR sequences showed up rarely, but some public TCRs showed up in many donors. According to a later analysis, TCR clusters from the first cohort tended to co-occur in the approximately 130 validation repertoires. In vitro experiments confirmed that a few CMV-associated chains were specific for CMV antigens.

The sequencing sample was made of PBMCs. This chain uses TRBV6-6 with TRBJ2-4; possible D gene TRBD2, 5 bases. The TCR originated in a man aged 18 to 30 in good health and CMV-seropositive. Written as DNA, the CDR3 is TGTGCCAGCAGCTTCTCGGAGGAGGACATTCAGTACTTC. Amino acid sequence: CASSFSEEDIQYF.